This entry describes one T cell receptor beta chain. Its target is not known. This sample stems from a study of response to subunit inactivated influenza vaccine. General study results and limits: Seasonal influenza vaccination, on each occasion, was suggested by the authors to recruit few new T cells.

TCRdb itself ran the RT-PCR reads through MiXCR, one entry per CDR3 protein. The data show 250,000 to 350,000 distinct CDR3 sequences, roughly 22% seen once. The V gene lost 5 bases and the J gene lost 7 bases, with 17 bases spanning the gap. The CDR3 has 13 amino acids. The germline V gene has CDR1 SQVTM and CDR2 ANQGSEA. Sequenced material: PBMCs from blood, taken 21 months after vaccination. This clonotype was obtained from a man aged 45 to 70 who received an inactivated influenza vaccine. The chain has TRBV29-1 and TRBJ2-5; D tentatively fits TRBD1 or TRBD2 (5 bases each). CDR3 sequence reads: CSVLGRELATQYF. The CDR3 coding sequence is TGCAGCGTTCTCGGCAGGGAGTTGGCGACCCAGTACTTC. Based on the CDR3 plus reference TRBV29-1 and TRBJ2-5, the full variable domain is SAVISQKPSRDICQRGTSLTIQCQVDSQVTMMFWYRQQPGQSLTLIATANQGSEATYESGFVIDKFPISRPNLTFSTLTVSNMSPEDSSIYLCSVLGRELATQYFGPGTRLLVL.